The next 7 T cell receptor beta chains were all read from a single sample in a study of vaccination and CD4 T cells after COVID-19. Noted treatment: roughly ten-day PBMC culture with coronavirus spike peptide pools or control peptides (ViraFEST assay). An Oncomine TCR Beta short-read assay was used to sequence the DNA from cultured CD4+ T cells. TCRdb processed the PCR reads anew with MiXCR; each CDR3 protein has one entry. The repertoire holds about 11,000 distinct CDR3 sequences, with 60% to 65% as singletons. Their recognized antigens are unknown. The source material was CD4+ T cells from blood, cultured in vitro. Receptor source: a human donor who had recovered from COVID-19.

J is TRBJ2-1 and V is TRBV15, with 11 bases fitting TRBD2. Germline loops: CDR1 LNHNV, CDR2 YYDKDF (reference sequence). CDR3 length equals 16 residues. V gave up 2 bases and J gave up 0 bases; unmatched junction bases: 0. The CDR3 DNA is TGTGCCACCAGCAGACTAGCGGGGGGCTCCTACAATGAGCAGTTCTTC. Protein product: CATSRLAGGSYNEQFF.

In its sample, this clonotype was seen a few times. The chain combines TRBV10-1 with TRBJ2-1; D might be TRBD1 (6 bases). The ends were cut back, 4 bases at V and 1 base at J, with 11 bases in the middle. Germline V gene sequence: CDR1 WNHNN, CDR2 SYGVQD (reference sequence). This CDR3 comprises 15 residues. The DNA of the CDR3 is TGCGCCAGCAGTGCCCACAGGGTTTCCTACAATGAGCAGTTCTTC. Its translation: CASSAHRVSYNEQFF.

This CDR3 reads CASSGGLAFREQFF. CDR3 coding DNA: TGTGCCAGCAGCGGGGGACTAGCATTCAGAGAGCAGTTCTTC. This chain connects TRBV12-3 or TRBV12-4 to TRBJ2-1, with 9 bases lining up with TRBD2. V shed 6 bases, J shed 10 bases, and the junction held 10 bases outside the gene matches. The CDR3 contains 14 residues.

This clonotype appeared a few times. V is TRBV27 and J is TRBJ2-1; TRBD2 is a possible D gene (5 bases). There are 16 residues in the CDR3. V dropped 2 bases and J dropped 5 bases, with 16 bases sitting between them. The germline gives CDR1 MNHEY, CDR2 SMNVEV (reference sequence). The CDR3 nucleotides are TGTGCCAGCAGTTTACTGTTAGGTGGGAGAGACAATGAGCAGTTCTTC. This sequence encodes CASSLLLGGRDNEQFF.

The CDR3 sequence is CSARDGVAGDQYF. The CDR3, as DNA: TGCAGTGCTAGAGATGGGGTCGCGGGGGACCAGTACTTC. The chain links TRBV20-1 to TRBJ2-5; TRBD2 agrees at 7 bases. Germline V gives CDR1 DFQATT, CDR2 SNEGSKA (reference sequence). The CDR3 sequence is 13 residues long. The V segment lost 0 bases and the J segment 10 bases; nucleotides outside the gene matches: 8.

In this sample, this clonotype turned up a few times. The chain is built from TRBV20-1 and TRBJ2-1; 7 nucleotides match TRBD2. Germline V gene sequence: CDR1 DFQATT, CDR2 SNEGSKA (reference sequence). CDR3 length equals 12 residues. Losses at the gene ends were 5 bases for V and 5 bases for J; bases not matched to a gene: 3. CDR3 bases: TGCAGTGCTGGACTAGTGGACAATGAGCAGTTCTTC. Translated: CSAGLVDNEQFF.

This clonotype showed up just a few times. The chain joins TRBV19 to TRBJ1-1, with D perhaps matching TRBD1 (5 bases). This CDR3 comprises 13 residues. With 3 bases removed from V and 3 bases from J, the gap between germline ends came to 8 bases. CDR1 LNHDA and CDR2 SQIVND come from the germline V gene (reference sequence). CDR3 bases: TGTGCCAGTAGTATGACAGCAGACACTGAAGCTTTCTTT. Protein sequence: CASSMTADTEAFF.